This T cell receptor beta chain was observed in a study of blood T cell repertoires in COVID-19. As for the study in general: Some COVID-19 samples were acute and others convalescent; all came from the United States, Italy and Spain.

All enrollees were roughly 18 to 95 years old and from fewer than 25 US areas. Membership in each cohort depended on participant-reported clinical history. In the original analysis: Amplified reference gene primers provided the basis for estimating nucleated cell counts. Method: immunoSEQ multiplex PCR; TCRdb's copy keeps in-frame clones and lacks some. The DNA was the basis for D and trimming; V, J and clone size are from that table. Among approximately 250,000 clones listed, around 90% were seen once. Sample: PBMCs or T cells enriched from blood (not recorded which). The source of this sequence is a woman in her 30s with acute COVID-19.

DNA of the CDR3: TGCGCCAGCAGCCAAGTATTTCAGGCGGGAGCGGGCACAGATACGCAGTATTTT. It codes for CASSQVFQAGAGTDTQYF. The rearrangement uses TRBV4-3 and TRBJ2-3; 7 bases align to TRBD2. The CDR3 sequence is 18 residues long. Germline CDR1 LGHNA, CDR2 YSLEER. V shed 1 base, J shed 1 base, and the junction held 11 bases outside the gene matches.